This T cell receptor (beta chain) was recorded in a study of blood T cell repertoires in COVID-19. Sequencing was performed with immunoSEQ multiplex PCR; in TCRdb, only in-frame clones are kept and a portion is missing. Among approximately 260,000 clones listed, 75% to 90% were seen once. This clonotype was obtained from a man in his fifties with acute or convalescent COVID-19. Specimen: peripheral blood.

This CDR3 reads CASSQDQGTGNTGELFF. The CDR3 DNA follows: TGTGCCAGCAGCCAAGATCAAGGGACAGGGAACACCGGGGAGCTGTTTTTT. V usage is TRBV4-2 and J usage is TRBJ2-2, with TRBD1 matching over 8 bases. The CDR3 covers 17 residues. V gave up 0 bases and J gave up 1 base; unmatched junction bases: 4. CDR1 and CDR2 (germline): LGHNA, YNFKEQ.